These T cell receptor beta chains were read from a single sample in a study of cytomegalovirus exposure and HLA in healthy donors. Clones were read by immunoSEQ multiplex PCR, and TCRdb kept only the in-frame ones, dropping some. The table lists some 160,000 clones, more than 65% of them singletons, with approximately 0.47% in the top ten. Sequenced sample: PBMCs. These receptors came from a woman in her 50s in good health and CMV-seronegative. Each CDR3 is given without its conserved first and last residue.

v_gene: TRBV5-1
j_gene: TRBJ1-2
CDR3aa: ASSAQDRAYNYGYT

v_gene: TRBV5-4
j_gene: TRBJ2-7
CDR3aa: ASRPGTGAGTYEQY

v_gene: TRBV5-4
j_gene: TRBJ2-3
CDR3aa: ASSGKDTQY

v_gene: TRBV28
j_gene: TRBJ1-6
CDR3aa: ASTGSGNNHSPLH

v_gene: TRBV5-1
j_gene: TRBJ1-5
CDR3aa: ASSLGTMSNQPQH

v_gene: TRBV27
j_gene: TRBJ1-4
CDR3aa: ASSLSWGNNEKLF

v_gene: TRBV28
j_gene: TRBJ1-5
CDR3aa: ASSWIRQGFSISNQPQH

v_gene: TRBV18
j_gene: TRBJ1-3
CDR3aa: ASSPLDTGSGNTIY

v_gene: TRBV7-8
j_gene: TRBJ2-1
CDR3aa: ASSPVRAGGPYSEQF

v_gene: TRBV15
j_gene: TRBJ2-6
CDR3aa: ATSQDSGANVLT

v_gene: TRBV5-6
j_gene: TRBJ1-2
CDR3aa: ASSLQGDWGYGYT

v_gene: TRBV7-9
j_gene: TRBJ1-1
CDR3aa: ASSAGQLNTEAF

v_gene: TRBV6-5
j_gene: TRBJ2-1
CDR3aa: ASSSPGLAGNEQF

v_gene: TRBV5-1
j_gene: TRBJ2-4
CDR3aa: ASSLSLAKNIQY

v_gene: TRBV29-1
j_gene: TRBJ1-4
CDR3aa: SVETGAGFGEKLF

v_gene: TRBV11-2
j_gene: TRBJ2-7
CDR3aa: ASSSTGDTYEQY

v_gene: TRBV6-5
j_gene: TRBJ1-2
CDR3aa: ASSYSTLGDYGYT

v_gene: TRBV19
j_gene: TRBJ1-5
CDR3aa: ASSIWQGALHADRRNQPQH

v_gene: TRBV13
j_gene: TRBJ1-1
CDR3aa: ASSGTPWTGNTEAF

v_gene: TRBV28
j_gene: TRBJ2-1
CDR3aa: ASSRGRQTYNEQF

v_gene: TRBV9
j_gene: TRBJ2-3
CDR3aa: ASSVDVTSGSADTQY

v_gene: TRBV15
j_gene: TRBJ2-2
CDR3aa: ATTSHGELF